This T cell receptor beta chain was found in a study of blood T cell repertoires in COVID-19. Study-level information: Spain, Italy and the United States supplied samples that represented acute and convalescent COVID-19. Sample material is recorded as cDNA or gDNA derived from T cells, B-cell-depleted T cells, or PBMCs.

Authors' analysis steps: Reference gene primers were amplified, and this amplification served to estimate nucleated cell counts. Clones were read by immunoSEQ multiplex PCR, and TCRdb kept only the in-frame ones, dropping some. V and J calls and clone size are as listed in that table; D and trimming were resolved from the DNA. The table lists a few hundred thousand clones, approximately 89% of them singletons, with 4% to 5% in the top ten. Between the trimmed V and J ends, which lost 2 bases and 6 bases, there was a span of 13 bases. The germline CDR1 and CDR2 sequences are MGHDK and SYGVNS. The CDR3 covers 14 residues.

Material: peripheral blood. The TCR originated in a middle-aged woman who had recovered from COVID-19. J is TRBJ1-2 and V is TRBV25-1, with D perhaps matching TRBD1 (5 bases). CDR3: CASSEAGWEDGYTF. CDR3 sequence (DNA): TGTGCCAGCAGTGAAGCAGGGTGGGAGGATGGCTACACCTTC.